A selection of T cell receptor beta chains follows, all from one sample in a study of T-cell reconstitution after alpha-beta-depleted transplantation in children. TCRdb analysed the PCR reads with MiXCR anew, one entry per CDR3 protein. The sample has 450,000 to 700,000 distinct CDR3 sequences, 27% seen once; the top ten hold under 45%. The input for sequencing was PBMCs, taken before TCRalphabeta/CD19-depleted stem cell transplant. The receptor set was obtained from a boy under two years old with Wiskott-Aldrich syndrome, due to receive a stem cell transplant. The CDR3 runs from the conserved cysteine through the conserved F or W. A D gene is named only where the DNA matches it firmly. Size is stated for part of the rows, as once, few or many counts, or as a class when the clone is expanded.

J: TRBJ1-5
V: TRBV12-3/TRBV12-4
size: .
D: .
DNA: TGTGCCAGCAGTTTAGGGACAGCCTCGGGTCAGCCCCAGCATTTT
CDR3: CASSLGTASGQPQHF

J: TRBJ2-7
V: TRBV20-1
size: few
D: .
DNA: TGCAGTGCTAATCCAGCGGTGACCTACGAGCAGTACTTC
CDR3: CSANPAVTYEQYF

J: TRBJ2-5
V: TRBV5-1
size: .
D: .
DNA: TGCGCCAGCAGCCCCGAAGGGGCGGGAGAGACCCAGTACTTC
CDR3: CASSPEGAGETQYF

J: TRBJ2-1
V: TRBV5-1
size: .
D: .
DNA: TGCGCCAGCAGGAGGGGGTCATGGGACAATGAGCAGTTCTTC
CDR3: CASRRGSWDNEQFF

J: TRBJ1-4
V: TRBV25-1
size: .
D: TRBD1
DNA: TGTGCCAGCAGTGAATCAGGGACAGGCCGTGAAAAACTGTTTTTT
CDR3: CASSESGTGREKLFF

J: TRBJ2-1
V: TRBV5-1
size: few
D: .
DNA: TGCGCCAGCAGCTTGGCGGGAGACTCGACCTACAATGAGCAGTTCTTC
CDR3: CASSLAGDSTYNEQFF

J: TRBJ1-2
V: TRBV5-1
size: .
D: TRBD1
DNA: TGCGCCAGCAGCTTGGTCGCAGGGGGCGACTATGGCTACACCTTC
CDR3: CASSLVAGGDYGYTF

J: TRBJ1-1
V: TRBV5-1
size: once
D: .
DNA: TGCGCCAGCAGCTTGTTTGCGGCGAACACTGAAGCTTTCTTT
CDR3: CASSLFAANTEAFF

J: TRBJ2-7
V: TRBV7-8
size: .
D: TRBD1
DNA: TGTGCCAGCAGCTTTACAGGGGCAACCTACGAGCAGTACTTC
CDR3: CASSFTGATYEQYF

J: TRBJ2-7
V: TRBV29-1
size: .
D: .
DNA: TGCAGCGTTGGAGGTGGGAGTGGGTCCTACGAGCAGTACTTC
CDR3: CSVGGGSGSYEQYF

J: TRBJ2-2
V: TRBV9
size: few
D: .
DNA: TGTGCCAGCAGCGATCAAGCGGGCCCCACCGGGGAGCTGTTTTTT
CDR3: CASSDQAGPTGELFF

J: TRBJ2-1
V: TRBV27
size: .
D: TRBD2
DNA: TGTGCCAGCAGCCCTGAATCGTCTAGCGGGGCCTACAATGAGCAGTTCTTC
CDR3: CASSPESSSGAYNEQFF

J: TRBJ1-5
V: TRBV20-1
size: few
D: .
DNA: TGCAGTGCTAGACCCCTAAACAGCAATCAGCCCCAGCATTTT
CDR3: CSARPLNSNQPQHF

J: TRBJ1-5
V: TRBV10-3
size: .
D: .
DNA: TGTGCCATCAGCCCGACATATGATCAGCCCCAGCATTTT
CDR3: CAISPTYDQPQHF

J: TRBJ2-5
V: TRBV29-1
size: .
D: .
DNA: TGCAGCGTTGAAGATACGGCTAGCGAGGAGACCCAGTACTTC
CDR3: CSVEDTASEETQYF

J: TRBJ2-1
V: TRBV4-2
size: few
D: .
DNA: TGTGCCAGCAGCCAAGGACTAGGCTACAATGAGCAGTTCTTC
CDR3: CASSQGLGYNEQFF

J: TRBJ2-7
V: TRBV7-6
size: few
D: .
DNA: TGTGCCACCCCGGGACGAGTTTACGAGCAGTACTTC
CDR3: CATPGRVYEQYF

J: TRBJ2-3
V: TRBV28
size: .
D: TRBD2
DNA: TGTGCCAGCAGTGGTAGTCCCCCTCGCGGGAGAAAAGATACGCAGTATTTT
CDR3: CASSGSPPRGRKDTQYF

J: TRBJ2-2
V: TRBV30
size: .
D: .
DNA: TGTGCCTGGTCCAGGGTCGCGCGGACCGGGGAGCTGTTTTTT
CDR3: CAWSRVARTGELFF

J: TRBJ2-7
V: TRBV5-1
size: .
D: TRBD2
DNA: TGCGCCAGCAGCTTGTTACAGGGCAAAAAAATAGCGGGACTTCGAAGCTCCTACGAGCAGTACTTC
CDR3: CASSLLQGKKIAGLRSSYEQYF

J: TRBJ2-1
V: TRBV3-1
size: .
D: .
DNA: TGTGCCAGCAGCCAAGGCCGGCGGAATTTCTTC
CDR3: CASSQGRRNFF

J: TRBJ1-1
V: TRBV3-1
size: .
D: TRBD1
DNA: TGTGCCAGCAGCCAAGGTTCAGGGGGCACTGAAGCTTTCTTT
CDR3: CASSQGSGGTEAFF

J: TRBJ1-3
V: TRBV6-5
size: .
D: .
DNA: TGTGCCAGCAGTTACTCGATGCGGGGCCTCTCTGGAAACACCATATATTTT
CDR3: CASSYSMRGLSGNTIYF

J: TRBJ2-5
V: TRBV18
size: .
D: TRBD2
DNA: TGTGCCAGCTCCCTCTCGGGGCTAGCGGGAGTTCAAGAGACCCAGTACTTC
CDR3: CASSLSGLAGVQETQYF

J: TRBJ2-3
V: TRBV20-1
size: .
D: .
DNA: TGCAGTGCACCTACCAGGGCGACTAGCACAGATACGCAGTATTTT
CDR3: CSAPTRATSTDTQYF

J: TRBJ2-1
V: TRBV28
size: .
D: TRBD2
DNA: TGTGCCAGCAGTTTTCCTCTAGCGGGAGGGGCTCTTGAGCAGTTCTTC
CDR3: CASSFPLAGGALEQFF

J: TRBJ2-7
V: TRBV7-9
size: .
D: TRBD2
DNA: TGTGCCAGCAGCTCGGGACTAGGACAGCTCTACGAGCAGTACTTC
CDR3: CASSSGLGQLYEQYF

J: TRBJ2-2
V: TRBV5-1
size: few
D: .
DNA: TGCGCCAGCAGCTTGGCCGGTAGCGGGAACACCGGGGAGCTGTTTTTT
CDR3: CASSLAGSGNTGELFF

J: TRBJ2-4
V: TRBV7-8
size: .
D: .
DNA: TGTGCCAGCAGCTTAGGGCTAGTTAAGCTTCAGTACTTC
CDR3: CASSLGLVKLQYF

J: TRBJ2-3
V: TRBV6-1
size: .
D: TRBD2
DNA: TGTGCCAGCAGGTCGCGCGGGAGGGGGTCGAGCACAGATACGCAGTATTTT
CDR3: CASRSRGRGSSTDTQYF

J: TRBJ2-1
V: TRBV10-1
size: few
D: TRBD2
DNA: TGCGCCAGCAGTTTAGCGGGAGTCGAATACAATGAGCAGTTCTTC
CDR3: CASSLAGVEYNEQFF

J: TRBJ2-7
V: TRBV7-2
size: .
D: TRBD2
DNA: TGTGCCAGCAGCTTATCATGGTCTAGCGGGAGGATATACGAGCAGTACTTC
CDR3: CASSLSWSSGRIYEQYF

J: TRBJ2-1
V: TRBV2
size: .
D: TRBD2
DNA: TGTGCCAGCAGTGAAGGCCAAGCGGGAGGCAATGAGCAGTTCTTC
CDR3: CASSEGQAGGNEQFF

J: TRBJ2-3
V: TRBV7-2
size: .
D: .
DNA: TGTGCCAGCAGCTTAGCCGGACGGGATAGAGATACGCAGTATTTT
CDR3: CASSLAGRDRDTQYF

J: TRBJ2-7
V: TRBV5-1
size: .
D: .
DNA: TGCGCCAGCAGCTCAGAGGGCCCCTACGAGCAGTACTTC
CDR3: CASSSEGPYEQYF

J: TRBJ1-1
V: TRBV27
size: few
D: TRBD1
DNA: TGTGCCAGCAGTCACAAGACAGGGTACAACACTGAAGCTTTCTTT
CDR3: CASSHKTGYNTEAFF

J: TRBJ1-4
V: TRBV28
size: few
D: .
DNA: TGTGCCAGCAGTACAGGGCCCACTAATGAAAAACTGTTTTTT
CDR3: CASSTGPTNEKLFF

J: TRBJ1-2
V: TRBV12-3/TRBV12-4
size: few
D: .
DNA: TGTGCCAGCAGTAACACCAGGATTACCTATGGCTACACCTTC
CDR3: CASSNTRITYGYTF

J: TRBJ2-1
V: TRBV2
size: .
D: .
DNA: TGTGCCAGCACGGCTAGTAGGAATGAGCAGTTCTTC
CDR3: CASTASRNEQFF

J: TRBJ2-3
V: TRBV5-1
size: few
D: .
DNA: TGCGCCAGCAGCTTGGGTGGAACGGCTGATACGCAGTATTTT
CDR3: CASSLGGTADTQYF

J: TRBJ2-2
V: TRBV5-6
size: .
D: TRBD2
DNA: TGTGCCAGCAGCTTTTATCTAGCGGGAGTCTACACCGGGGAGCTGTTTTTT
CDR3: CASSFYLAGVYTGELFF

J: TRBJ2-1
V: TRBV19
size: .
D: TRBD2
DNA: TGTGCCAGTAGTGACAGCGGGAGGATGTACAATGAGCAGTTCTTC
CDR3: CASSDSGRMYNEQFF

J: TRBJ2-7
V: TRBV10-3
size: few
D: .
DNA: TGTGCCATCAGTGACTTTTTTGGTAGCGGAAGCCTTCCTGTCGAGCAGTACTTC
CDR3: CAISDFFGSGSLPVEQYF

J: TRBJ2-2
V: TRBV5-1
size: few
D: .
DNA: TGCGCCAGCAGAAACAGTTTGGCGAACACCGGGGAGCTGTTTTTT
CDR3: CASRNSLANTGELFF